Listed below are T cell receptor beta chains from one sample, sequenced in a study of blood T cell repertoires in COVID-19. Here immunoSEQ multiplex PCR was the method, and the copy in TCRdb shows in-frame clones only, minus some. This table has about 110,000 clones, about 75% appearing once. Sequencing was done on a sample of peripheral blood. The source is a woman older than 75 with active or convalescent COVID-19. The CDR3 runs from the conserved cysteine through the conserved F or W. A D gene is named only where the DNA matches it firmly. The size of a clone is reported for some rows only, either as once, few or many, or as a class for expanded clones.

>TRBD1|NA|TRBV11-2|TRBJ1-2
CASSRAPGQGHYGYTF
TGTGCCAGCAGTCGGGCCCCGGGACAGGGTCACTATGGCTACACCTTC
>NA|NA|TRBV2|TRBJ1-2
CASSPQGFAGYTF
TGTGCCAGCAGTCCCCAGGGCTTTGCTGGCTACACCTTC
>NA|NA|TRBV6-2/TRBV6-3|TRBJ2-3
CASSYSARDTQYF
TGTGCCAGCAGTTACTCGGCTAGAGATACGCAGTATTTT
>NA|once|TRBV25-1|TRBJ1-3
CASSESGSSGNTIYF
TGTGCCAGCAGTGAATCAGGTAGCTCTGGAAACACCATATATTTT
>NA|once|TRBV15|TRBJ2-1
CATSRDPGLGNNEQFF
TGTGCCACCAGCAGAGATCCGGGACTCGGAAACAATGAGCAGTTCTTC
>TRBD1|once|TRBV5-1|TRBJ1-1
CASSLVGTGDSGEAFF
TGCGCCAGCAGCTTGGTAGGGACAGGGGATAGCGGTGAAGCTTTCTTT
>NA|NA|TRBV5-6|TRBJ1-2
CASSSPGTNYGYTF
TGTGCCAGCAGCTCACCGGGGACTAACTATGGCTACACCTTC
>NA|many|TRBV5-1|TRBJ1-3
CASSPTQGPGNTIYF
TGCGCCAGCAGCCCCACACAGGGACCTGGAAACACCATATATTTT
>NA|once|TRBV2|TRBJ2-5
CASSERVQETQYF
TGTGCCAGCAGTGAACGGGTTCAAGAGACCCAGTACTTC
>TRBD2|few|TRBV18|TRBJ2-5
CASSPTSGRIETQYF
TGTGCCAGCTCCCCTACTAGCGGGAGGATAGAGACCCAGTACTTC
>NA|NA|TRBV11-2|TRBJ2-1
CASSPARGLSPGYGEQFF
TGTGCCAGCAGCCCCGCCAGAGGCCTAAGCCCCGGATATGGTGAGCAGTTCTTC
>NA|once|TRBV5-4|TRBJ2-1
CASSLERNYNEQFF
TGTGCCAGCAGCTTGGAGCGGAACTACAATGAGCAGTTCTTC
>TRBD2|NA|TRBV7-9|TRBJ2-7
CASSRLSGAGRGADYEQYF
TGTGCCAGCAGCCGACTGAGCGGGGCAGGGAGAGGGGCCGACTACGAGCAGTACTTC
>TRBD1|NA|TRBV7-2|TRBJ1-1
CASSSDRVLNTEAFF
TGTGCCAGCAGCTCAGACAGGGTCTTGAACACTGAAGCTTTCTTT
>NA|NA|TRBV6-2/TRBV6-3|TRBJ2-3
CASSYRGTDTQYF
TGTGCCAGCAGTTACAGAGGCACAGATACGCAGTATTTT
>TRBD1|NA|TRBV29-1|TRBJ1-4
CSVIRIRDSNRGANEKLFF
TGCAGCGTCATCCGTATCCGGGACAGCAACAGGGGGGCTAATGAAAAACTGTTTTTT
>NA|NA|TRBV5-4|TRBJ2-1
CASSLGQGISRQFF
TGTGCCAGCAGCTTGGGCCAGGGGATAAGTAGGCAGTTCTTC
>TRBD2|NA|TRBV28|TRBJ2-5
CASSSASGRVQETQYF
TGTGCCAGCAGTTCGGCTAGCGGGAGGGTCCAAGAGACCCAGTACTTC
>TRBD2|NA|TRBV19|TRBJ2-7
CASSTSGRSSYEQYF
TGTGCCAGTAGCACTAGCGGGAGGAGCTCCTACGAGCAGTACTTC
>TRBD2|NA|TRBV2|TRBJ2-4
CASKSGREGDKNIQYF
TGTGCCAGCAAGTCAGGGCGGGAGGGGGACAAAAACATTCAGTACTTC
>NA|NA|TRBV2|TRBJ2-7
CAGRDILTYEQYF
TGTGCCGGACGGGACATATTGACCTACGAGCAGTACTTC
>NA|few|TRBV6-1|TRBJ1-3
CASSEQVPGAGNTIYF
TGTGCCAGCAGTGAACAGGTACCGGGGGCTGGAAACACCATATATTTT
>NA|NA|TRBV30|TRBJ2-7
CAWSHGISYEQYF
TGTGCCTGGAGTCATGGCATCTCCTACGAGCAGTACTTC
>TRBD1|NA|TRBV29-1|TRBJ2-3
CSVGPRGLWTDTQYF
TGCAGCGTGGGGCCCAGGGGGCTTTGGACAGATACGCAGTATTTT
>NA|NA|TRBV5-4|TRBJ2-5
CASSVGGVSGETQYF
TGTGCCAGCAGCGTAGGGGGAGTGAGTGGAGAGACCCAGTACTTC
>NA|NA|TRBV6-6|TRBJ1-1
CASSYPKRTEAFF
TGTGCCAGCAGTTACCCAAAACGGACTGAAGCTTTCTTT
>NA|NA|TRBV28|TRBJ2-7
CASTMGGPEQYF
TGTGCCAGCACCATGGGGGGGCCCGAGCAGTACTTC
>NA|once|TRBV19|TRBJ2-7
CASTNRDNSYEQYF
TGTGCCAGTACCAACCGGGACAACTCCTACGAGCAGTACTTC
>TRBD1|NA|TRBV6-5|TRBJ1-1
CASSYRTGRNTEAFF
TGTGCCAGCAGTTACCGGACAGGCCGGAACACTGAAGCTTTCTTT
>NA|NA|TRBV5-1|TRBJ2-3
CASRTIPLGADTQYF
TGCGCCAGCCGGACTATCCCACTTGGGGCAGATACGCAGTATTTT
>TRBD1|once|TRBV5-1|TRBJ2-7
CASSPDRESSVFRSSYEQYF
TGCGCCAGCAGCCCCGACAGGGAGTCGTCAGTTTTCAGGAGCTCCTACGAGCAGTACTTC
>NA|few|TRBV6-2/TRBV6-3|TRBJ2-7
CASSPLEPRGEQYF
TGTGCCAGCAGTCCCCTCGAACCCCGCGGCGAGCAGTACTTC
>TRBD2|NA|TRBV6-5|TRBJ2-1
CASSTSGSLYNEQFF
TGTGCCAGCAGCACTAGCGGGAGTCTGTACAATGAGCAGTTCTTC
>NA|NA|TRBV10-2|TRBJ2-7
CASSGETRYEQYF
TGCGCCAGCAGTGGGGAGACCCGCTACGAGCAGTACTTC
>NA|NA|TRBV25-1|TRBJ1-1
CASSESTGPTEAFF
TGTGCCAGCAGTGAATCCACAGGGCCCACTGAAGCTTTCTTT
>TRBD2|NA|TRBV11-3|TRBJ2-1
CASSNVRGLAGGSSNEQFF
TGTGCCAGCAGCAACGTGAGGGGGCTAGCGGGAGGATCATCGAATGAGCAGTTCTTC
>NA|NA|TRBV7-3|TRBJ1-1
CASSLQKNTEAFF
TGTGCCAGCAGCTTACAGAAGAACACTGAAGCTTTCTTT
>NA|NA|TRBV19|TRBJ2-7
CASSIRLAIEQYF
TGTGCCAGTAGTATACGGCTAGCGATCGAGCAGTACTTC
>NA|NA|TRBV15|TRBJ2-5
CATSREKSRHWSGNQETQYF
TGTGCCACCAGCAGAGAAAAAAGTCGCCACTGGTCGGGGAACCAAGAGACCCAGTACTTC
>NA|NA|TRBV27|TRBJ2-3
CASSWRGQRTDTQYF
TGTGCCAGCAGTTGGAGGGGCCAACGCACAGATACGCAGTATTTT
>TRBD2|NA|TRBV3-1/TRBV3-2|TRBJ2-7
CASSPGLAGGYEQYF
TGTGCCAGCAGCCCCGGGCTAGCGGGAGGGTACGAGCAGTACTTC
>TRBD2|NA|TRBV3-1/TRBV3-2|TRBJ2-5
CASSQLAGHKTQYF
TGTGCCAGCAGCCAGCTAGCGGGGCATAAGACCCAGTACTTC
>TRBD2|NA|TRBV5-1|TRBJ2-1
CASSSSGNSYNEQFF
TGCGCCAGCAGCTCTAGCGGGAACTCCTACAATGAGCAGTTCTTC
>NA|NA|TRBV18|TRBJ1-5
CASSPSPNQPQHF
TGTGCCAGCTCACCTTCCCCTAATCAGCCCCAGCATTTT
>TRBD2|NA|TRBV11-1|TRBJ2-3
CASSKGLAGVADTQYF
TGTGCCAGCAGCAAAGGTCTAGCGGGAGTTGCAGATACGCAGTATTTT
>NA|NA|TRBV6-5|TRBJ2-1
CASKDSYNEQFF
TGTGCCAGCAAGGACAGTTACAATGAGCAGTTCTTC
>TRBD2|NA|TRBV5-1|TRBJ2-7
CASSLGTSRYEQYF
TGCGCCAGCAGCTTGGGGACTAGTAGGTACGAGCAGTACTTC
>TRBD1|NA|TRBV7-2|TRBJ2-1
CASRLTGTSYNEQFF
TGTGCCAGCAGATTGACAGGGACCTCCTACAATGAGCAGTTCTTC
>NA|few|TRBV5-1|TRBJ2-5
CASSLTQEETQYF
TGCGCCAGCAGCTTAACACAGGAAGAGACCCAGTACTTC
>TRBD1|NA|TRBV19|TRBJ1-5
CAISTGSSGNQPQHF
TGTGCCATCTCGACAGGGAGTAGTGGCAATCAGCCCCAGCATTTT
>NA|NA|TRBV2|TRBJ2-7
CASSELSFQYF
TGTGCCAGCAGTGAATTGTCGTTCCAGTACTTC